These 30 T cell receptor beta chains came from one sample sequenced in a study of T cell repertoires and leukemia-associated antigens. Their specific antigens are unknown. TCRdb used MiXCR to reprocess the 5' RACE reads, holding one entry per CDR3 protein. The sample contains some 13,000 distinct CDR3 sequences, 39% of which appear only once. Sequencing was performed on CD3+ T cells sorted from blood and cultured. The origin of the receptors is a female donor in good health.

This clonotype is judged medium-sized. This chain links TRBV5-1 with TRBJ2-2, with D uncertain. The germline V and J ends were trimmed by 7 bases and 0 bases, with 10 bases remaining between them. Germline V lookup: CDR1 SGHRS, CDR2 YFSETQ. There are 14 residues in the CDR3. CDR3 residues: CASLAGSNTGELFF. CDR3 sequence (DNA): TGCGCCAGCTTAGCCGGGTCGAACACCGGGGAGCTGTTTTTT.

The V call is TRBV5-1, the J call TRBJ2-1, with unresolved D. The CDR3 sequence is 13 residues long. Germline V gene sequence: CDR1 SGHRS, CDR2 YFSETQ. Trimming stripped 2 bases from V and 5 bases from J, with 8 bases between. The CDR3 nucleotides are TGCGCCAGCAGCTTTGGGTTCGACAATGAGCAGTTCTTC. This translates into CASSFGFDNEQFF.

The table lists this clonotype with many counts. CDR3 sequence: CSAGGTSGANVLTF. The CDR3 DNA is TGCAGCGCGGGAGGGACCTCTGGGGCCAACGTCCTGACTTTC. This chain joins TRBV29-1 and TRBJ2-6; 8 bases are a match to TRBD2. Germline CDR1 and CDR2: SQVTM and ANQGSEA. This CDR3 has 14 amino acids. The J segment lost 0 bases and the V segment lost 7 bases, leaving 2 bases of the junction unmatched. Looking up the rest from reference TRBV29-1 and TRBJ2-6 gives the full variable domain: SAVISQKPSRDICQRGTSLTIQCQVDSQVTMMFWYRQQPGQSLTLIATANQGSEATYESGFVIDKFPISRPNLTFSTLTVSNMSPEDSSIYLCSAGGTSGANVLTFGAGSRLTVL.

This clonotype was counted many times. V is TRBV12-3 or TRBV12-4 and J is TRBJ2-1; 12 bases agree with TRBD2. V was pared by 6 bases and J by 7 bases, with 7 bases of the junction left unmatched. The CDR3 is 15 residues long. The DNA of the CDR3 is TGTGCCAGCAGACTAGCGGGAGGCCTCACTAATGAGCAGTTCTTC. This encodes CASRLAGGLTNEQFF.

This clonotype is judged medium-sized (0.01 to 0.1%). The V call is TRBV29-1, the J call TRBJ1-1; tentatively, D is TRBD1 (6 bases). Trimming stripped 4 bases from V and 5 bases from J, with 14 bases between. The CDR3 contains 13 residues. The germline gives CDR1 SQVTM, CDR2 ANQGSEA. The DNA of the CDR3 is TGCAGCGTTGCGGACAGCTGGGGGACTGAAGCTTTCTTT. It translates to CSVADSWGTEAFF.

This clonotype qualifies as medium-sized. V is TRBV6-4 and J is TRBJ2-1; D is unclear. Germline loops: CDR1 MRHNA, CDR2 SNTAGT. V was pared by 3 bases and J by 7 bases, with 10 bases between. This CDR3 is built from 13 residues. The CDR3 region has the DNA TGTGCCAGCAGTGAAGGCCCGACAAATGAGCAGTTCTTC. Translation: CASSEGPTNEQFF.

The genes are TRBV6-1 and TRBJ1-5; TRBD1 agrees at 8 bases. The CDR3 has 14 amino acids. V trimming: 4 bases; J trimming: 4 bases; junction bases outside the gene matches: 3. Germline loops: CDR1 MNHNS, CDR2 SASEGT. The CDR3 bases are TGTGCCAGCAGTGCTGGGACAGGTAATCAGCCCCAGCATTTT. It codes for CASSAGTGNQPQHF.

By its share, this clonotype is medium-sized. The CDR3: CASSPGPYNYNEQFF. The CDR3 DNA reads as TGTGCCAGCAGCCCCGGACCCTATAACTACAATGAGCAGTTCTTC. The chain combines TRBV7-3 with TRBJ2-1; D is undetermined. The CDR3 is 15 amino acids. Deletions cut 5 bases from V and 3 bases from J, with 14 bases between. Looked up from germline, CDR1 is SGHTA and CDR2 is FQGTGA.

This clonotype has at least ten counts. The V and J genes are TRBV7-9 and TRBJ2-1, with 10 bases fitting TRBD2. Looked up from germline, CDR1 is SEHNR and CDR2 is FQNEAQ (reference sequence). The V gene end was trimmed by 6 bases and the J gene end by 9 bases; junction bases not matched to a gene: 11. The CDR3 sequence is 15 residues long. CDR3 sequence (DNA): TGTGCCAGCAGACCCCTAGCGGGAGTTCTCGGTGAGCAGTTCTTC. Amino acids: CASRPLAGVLGEQFF.

This clonotype came up many times. The V gene is TRBV18, the J gene TRBJ2-3, with 14 bases matching TRBD2. Per germline, CDR1 KGHSH and CDR2 LQKENI. There are 15 residues in the CDR3. After removal of 3 bases from V and 6 bases from J, the junction contained 2 bases not matched to a gene. The CDR3 spells CASSPGLAGVDTQYF. As DNA, the CDR3 is TGTGCCAGCTCACCGGGACTAGCGGGAGTGGATACGCAGTATTTT.

The CDR3 sequence: CSVVWGGQGNTEAFF. Here the CDR3 DNA reads TGCAGCGTTGTTTGGGGGGGACAGGGGAACACTGAAGCTTTCTTT. This sequence joins TRBV29-1 and TRBJ1-1, with 9 bases matching TRBD1. The germline V gene encodes CDR1 SQVTM and CDR2 ANQGSEA. V lost 4 bases and J lost 1; bases outside the gene matches: 7. This CDR3 is built from 15 residues.

Of note for this clonotype: The germline gene is not matched at one end of the junction; a read error may be the cause. V and J are TRBV4-2 and TRBJ2-1; 10 bases are a match to TRBD2. The CDR3 spans 15 residues. Germline V gene lookup returns CDR1 LGHNA and CDR2 YNFKEQ. This CDR3 reads CAGSPGLAEYNERFF. As DNA, the CDR3 is TGTGCCGGCAGCCCTGGACTAGCGGAATACAATGAGCGGTTCTTC.

This clonotype was seen at least ten times. The chain joins TRBV6-1 to TRBJ2-1, with 8 positions matching TRBD2. CDR1 and CDR2 (germline): MNHNS, SASEGT. The trim removed 0 bases at V and 0 bases at J, leaving 4 bases unmatched. The length of the CDR3 is 17 residues. CDR3 in DNA: TGTGCCAGCAGTGAAGCTTTGAGCGGGAGCTCCTACAATGAGCAGTTCTTC. Translating gives CASSEALSGSSYNEQFF.

This clonotype was seen once. The CDR3: CASSLGGGTEAFF. CDR3 nucleotides: TGTGCCAGCAGCTTAGGCGGGGGAACTGAAGCTTTCTTT. This chain uses TRBV13 with TRBJ1-1, with a tentative D call TRBD1 (5 bases). The CDR3 totals 13 residues. V lost 0 bases to trimming and J lost 5 bases, with 7 bases between them. From germline, CDR1 is PRHDT and CDR2 FYEKMQ (reference sequence).

This clonotype was counted between two and nine times. This chain uses TRBV7-9 with TRBJ2-7, with D hard to call. V lost 8 bases and J 4 bases, leaving 9 bases between the germline ends. Germline-derived CDR1 and CDR2 are SEHNR and FQNEAQ (reference sequence). The length of the CDR3 is 11 residues. The CDR3 protein is CASGFQYEQYF. For the CDR3, the DNA is TGTGCCAGCGGTTTCCAGTACGAGCAGTACTTC.

This clonotype has just one count. The rearrangement links TRBV12-3 or TRBV12-4 to TRBJ1-3; D unresolved. The length of the CDR3 is 15 residues. The germline V and J ends were trimmed by 8 bases and 0 bases, with 14 bases remaining between them. The CDR3 loop reads CASDPGMSSGNTIYF. CDR3 bases: TGTGCCAGCGACCCAGGAATGAGCTCTGGAAACACCATATATTTT.

This clonotype occurred many times. This chain links TRBV13 with TRBJ2-3, with unresolved D. The CDR3 consists of 17 residues. The germline CDR1 and CDR2 sequences are PRHDT and FYEKMQ (reference sequence). With 5 bases removed from V and 4 bases from J, the gap between germline ends came to 22 bases. CDR3: CASSLIVSQKHPDTQYF. In nucleotides, the CDR3 is TGTGCCAGCAGCCTGATCGTGTCGCAGAAACATCCAGATACGCAGTATTTT.

This rearrangement joins TRBV20-1 to TRBJ2-3, with a tentative D call TRBD2 (5 bases). Between the trimmed V and J ends, which lost 3 bases and 5 bases, there was a span of 15 bases. CDR3 length equals 14 residues. In germline, CDR1 is DFQATT, CDR2 SNEGSKA (reference sequence). CDR3 residues: CSASLGGSLDTQYF. CDR3 sequence (DNA): TGCAGTGCTAGTCTCGGAGGATCGCTAGATACGCAGTATTTT.

This clonotype occurred a few times. The chain is built from TRBV4-1 and TRBJ2-1; TRBD1 is a possible D gene (7 bases). Germline CDR1 is MGHRA and CDR2 is YSYEKL. Trimming removed 0 bases at V and 4 bases at J, with 19 bases between. This CDR3 is built from 18 residues. Here the CDR3 DNA reads TGCGCCAGCAGCCAAGATGGGACAGTGGGAGGCCCTTACAATGAGCAGTTCTTC. Amino acids: CASSQDGTVGGPYNEQFF.

In this sample, this clonotype turned up once. One end of the junction does not line up with germline, which may come from a read error. The chain links TRBV5-3 to TRBJ1-3; perhaps TRBD1 as D (6 bases). TRBV5-3 is designated an ORF whose function remains uncertain. CDR3 length: 15 residues. This CDR3 is CATSGGQPPGNTIYF. In nucleotides, the CDR3 is TGTGCCACAAGCGGTGGACAGCCACCTGGAAACACCATATATTTT.

This clonotype was detected many times. This may stem from a read error, because a much larger clone lies one nucleotide away. The V and J genes are TRBV29-1 and TRBJ1-2, with TRBD1 as a possible D gene (6 bases). Germline CDR1 reads SQVTM; CDR2 reads ANQGSEA. This CDR3 is 13 amino acids long. CDR3 DNA sequence: TGCAGCGTTCAACAGGGATCTAACTATGGCTACGCCTTC. This codes for CSVQQGSNYGYAF.

This clonotype counts as medium-sized. The J gene is TRBJ2-1, the V gene TRBV20-1; D remains unclear. The CDR3 has 11 residues. Trimming removed 1 base at V and 8 bases at J, with 6 bases between. Germline assignment: CDR1 DFQATT and CDR2 SNEGSKA (reference sequence). In DNA form, the CDR3 reads TGCAGTGCTAGAGTATGGGATGAGCAGTTCTTC. It specifies CSARVWDEQFF.

The genes are TRBV5-1 and TRBJ2-2; D is unresolved. The CDR3 is 14 residues long. Germline V gives CDR1 SGHRS, CDR2 YFSETQ. V lost 0 bases, J lost 7 bases, and 10 bases lay in between. The CDR3 nucleotides are TGCGCCAGCAGCTTGGAGCCGGCTGACGGGGAGCTGTTTTTT. Its protein is CASSLEPADGELFF.

The chain links TRBV5-1 to TRBJ2-7, with a tentative D call TRBD1 (6 bases). V dropped 2 bases and J dropped 0 bases, with 9 bases sitting between them. From germline, CDR1 is SGHRS and CDR2 YFSETQ. The CDR3 contains 14 residues. DNA of the CDR3: TGCGCCAGCAGCTTCTGGACAGACTCCTACGAGCAGTACTTC. It is translated as CASSFWTDSYEQYF.

The genes are TRBV21-1 and TRBJ2-7; TRBD1 is the table's D call, not checked against the DNA. TRBV21-1 is given as a pseudogene. The CDR3 length is 18 residues. This CDR3 reads CASSPWDREVRSSYEQYF. CDR3 nucleotide sequence: TGTGCCAGCAGCCCCTGGGACAGGGAAGTAAGATCGTCCTACGAGCAGTACTTC.

Notes on this clonotype: Here the CDR3 omits its conserved ending phenylalanine or tryptophan, so a read error is the likely source. This chain connects TRBV20-1 to TRBJ2-4; D not resolved. This CDR3 is built from 10 residues. Germline V gene sequence: CDR1 DFQATT, CDR2 SNEGSKA (reference sequence). CDR3: CSDPKNIQYL. The CDR3 DNA is TGCAGCGACCCCAAAAACATTCAGTACTTG.

Judged by abundance, this clonotype is medium-sized. The rearrangement uses TRBV5-1 and TRBJ1-6, with TRBD1 matching 9 bases. The length of the CDR3 is 15 residues. CDR1 is SGHRS, CDR2 YFSETQ, per germline. Trimming took 1 base from V and 9 from J; bases not matched to a gene: 5. The chain's CDR3 is CASSLRTGDGSPLHF. The CDR3 DNA reads TGCGCCAGCAGCTTGCGGACAGGGGACGGTTCACCCCTCCACTTT.

V gene TRBV6-6 combines with J gene TRBJ2-1; D may be TRBD1 (6 bases). The CDR3 consists of 13 residues. Germline CDR1 is MNHNY and CDR2 is SVGAGI (reference sequence). Trimming pared 7 bases from V and 6 bases from J, leaving 13 bases between. The CDR3 nucleotides are TGTGCCAGCAATGGCGGACAGTGCAATGAGCAGTTCTTC. Encoded protein: CASNGGQCNEQFF.

By sample fraction, this clonotype is medium-sized (0.01 to 0.1%). The chain is built from TRBV27 and TRBJ1-2, with a weak D call TRBD1 (6 bases). The germline CDR1 and CDR2 sequences are MNHEY and SMNVEV (reference sequence). The CDR3 has 13 residues. V was pared by 10 bases and J by 3 bases, with 15 bases between. Here the CDR3 DNA reads TGTGCCACCAGGCGAGGGGGGCACTATGGCTACACCTTC. It encodes CATRRGGHYGYTF.

V gene TRBV29-1 combines with J gene TRBJ2-1; D uncertain. The germline V and J ends were trimmed by 3 bases and 12 bases, with 18 bases remaining between them. Germline V gives CDR1 SQVTM, CDR2 ANQGSEA. The CDR3 runs to 13 residues. As DNA, the CDR3 is TGCAGCGTTGAGGCGTTCGCCTACATTGGGCAGTTCTTC. It is translated as CSVEAFAYIGQFF.